The clone carrying this T cell receptor beta chain is labeled as medium-sized. The target antigen is unknown. This specimen belongs to a study of T cell repertoires in aging, cancer and after chemotherapy. Study-level background: Healthy donor repertoires were recorded over several months to years and showed clear clonal overlap. Around 8.8 million TCR reads made up the full dataset.

Whole-study findings and limits: Healthy donors lost TCR diversity with age mainly through richness, cancer patients through richness and evenness. Compared with age-matched healthy donors, untreated hematological or solid cancer patients showed higher blood TCR clonality.

Peripheral blood genomic DNA, not sorted cells or RNA, was the template. Rearranged V-D-J TRB sequences were amplified with a mixed TRB-A/B primer pool. TCRdb re-called the multiplex PCR reads through MiXCR, storing one row per CDR3 protein. The sample carries 5,000 or so distinct CDR3 sequences, roughly 26% recorded once. V was clipped by 3 bases and J by 0 bases, with 12 bases between them. CDR3 length: 16 residues. Per the germline V gene, CDR1 is SGHNT and CDR2 is YYREEE (reference sequence). The sequence came from a human donor in good health. Sequenced material: blood. The chain links TRBV5-4 to TRBJ2-2; tentative D call: TRBD1 (5 bases). CDR3 amino acids: CASSSRQTANTGELFF. The CDR3 nucleotides are TGTGCCAGCAGCTCGAGACAGACTGCGAACACCGGGGAGCTGTTTTTT.